Given below is one T cell receptor (beta chain) in context. Germline V CDR1 and CDR2: KGHDR, SFDVKD. V lost 2 bases and J 9 bases, leaving 9 bases between the germline ends. The length of the CDR3 is 13 residues. Treatment reported: roughly 19 received Ad26.COV2.S at low or high dose, single or two shots; a few received placebo; per-sample allocation not given. Specimens were obtained on day 63 following the first vaccine or placebo injection. This sample is drawn from a study of Ad26.COV2.S vaccination and SARS-CoV-2 variants. Using immunoSEQ multiplex PCR, the repertoire was profiled, and TCRdb retains in-frame clones only, with some absent. This table holds 250,000 to 300,000 clones, about 89% found once.

This chain uses TRBV24-1 with TRBJ2-2; D may be TRBD1 (5 bases). The specimen comprised peripheral blood, sampled in a trial of Ad26.COV2.S vaccine versus placebo. The clonotype originates from a person between 18 and 60 years old who received the Ad26.COV2.S COVID-19 vaccine or a placebo. CDR3 sequence: CATSDSGKWELFF. The CDR3, as DNA: TGTGCCACCAGTGATTCAGGGAAGTGGGAGCTGTTTTTT.